These 27 T cell receptor beta chains came from one sample sequenced in a study of T-cell reconstitution after alpha-beta-depleted transplantation in children. Using unique molecular identifiers, the investigators prepared the TCRbeta library. TCRdb re-derived calls from the PCR reads in MiXCR, one entry per CDR3 protein. The sample lists 200,000 to 250,000 distinct CDR3 sequences, roughly 9% seen once, with 5.5% to 8% in the top ten. The sample here was PBMCs from the stem cell graft donor, taken from the stem cell graft. Receptors were obtained from a human donor who donated a stem cell graft to a child with acute lymphoblastic leukemia.

This clonotype has ten or more counts. CDR3: CASSLSSGLYTQYF. The CDR3 DNA reads TGTGCCAGCAGTTTGTCTAGCGGGTTATATACGCAGTATTTT. J is TRBJ2-3 and V is TRBV12-3 or TRBV12-4, with 8 bases aligning to TRBD2. The junction had 6 bases not matched to a gene; V was cut back by 3 bases and J by 7 bases. The CDR3 contains 14 residues.

This clonotype has a count of ten or more. V is TRBV4-3 and J is TRBJ2-1; D unclear. The CDR3 runs 12 residues. CDR1 is LGHNA, CDR2 YSLEER, per germline. Between the trimmed V and J ends, which lost 0 bases and 9 bases, there was a span of 6 bases. The DNA for the CDR3 is TGCGCCAGCAGCCAAGAGGCTACTGAGCAGTTCTTC. It encodes CASSQEATEQFF.

The chain combines TRBV29-1 with TRBJ2-2; tentative D call: TRBD1 (5 bases). Germline V gene data show CDR1 as SQVTM and CDR2 as ANQGSEA. This CDR3 contains 15 residues. The V and J ends lost 6 bases and 4 bases respectively, with 18 bases between them. This CDR3 is CSVYIETDPTGELFF. The CDR3, as DNA: TGCAGCGTCTACATCGAGACAGATCCCACCGGGGAGCTGTTTTTT.

This clonotype was recorded many times. The rearrangement joins TRBV12-3 or TRBV12-4 to TRBJ2-7; D call uncertain. The CDR3 contains 15 residues. Trimming took 2 bases from V and 3 from J, leaving 14 bases between them. This CDR3 is CASSLLSVEGYEQYF. The CDR3 coding sequence is TGTGCCAGCAGTTTATTGAGTGTTGAAGGCTACGAGCAGTACTTC.

The chain employs TRBV7-6 and TRBJ2-6; TRBD1 is a possible D gene (5 bases). The CDR3 is made up of 19 amino acids. V lost 0 bases, J lost 4 bases, and 19 bases lay in between. CDR1 is SGHVS and CDR2 is FNYEAQ in the germline V gene. CDR3 loop: CASSLAAGFVITGANVLTF. CDR3 in DNA: TGTGCCAGCAGCTTAGCCGCAGGGTTCGTTATAACCGGGGCCAACGTCCTGACTTTC.

This clonotype turned up a few times. This chain connects TRBV6-1 to TRBJ2-1; 11 nucleotides match TRBD2. V lost 10 bases to trimming and J lost 2 bases; unmatched junction nucleotides: 4. The V gene's germline CDR1 is MNHNS and CDR2 SASEGT. CDR3 size: 14 residues. The CDR3 is CATRLAGTYNEQFF. The CDR3 bases are TGTGCCACGAGACTAGCGGGGACCTACAATGAGCAGTTCTTC.

The J gene is TRBJ1-1, the V gene TRBV29-1; D gene unclear. This CDR3 spans 12 amino acids. V lost 4 bases and J lost 1, with 7 bases in between. Looked up from germline, CDR1 is SQVTM and CDR2 is ANQGSEA. The CDR3 DNA reads as TGCAGCGTTGTCTATGGGAACACTGAAGCTTTCTTT. This encodes CSVVYGNTEAFF.

Many counts were recorded for this clonotype. The CDR3 coding sequence is TGTGCCAGCCGACTAGGGCCAGCAGATACGCAGTATTTT. Translation: CASRLGPADTQYF. The chain is built from TRBV2 and TRBJ2-3; the D gene is possibly TRBD2 (6 bases). Trimming took off 8 bases at V and 4 bases at J, with 13 bases between the two ends. Germline V CDR1 and CDR2: SNHLY, FYNNEI. The CDR3 runs to 13 residues.

The V gene is TRBV20-1, the J gene TRBJ1-6; D remains ambiguous. The CDR3 runs to 17 residues. The germline V gene has CDR1 DFQATT and CDR2 SNEGSKA (reference sequence). Between the trimmed V and J ends, which lost 3 bases and 1 base, there was a span of 16 bases. CDR3 DNA: TGCAGTGCTAGGGGTACACGATCACATTCCTATAATTCACCCCTCCACTTT. Its protein is CSARGTRSHSYNSPLHF.

Concerning this clonotype itself: At one boundary the junction diverges from the germline segment, which might be a read error. V usage is TRBV3-1 and J usage is TRBJ1-5; a possible D gene is TRBD1 (6 bases). Germline V gene data show CDR1 as LGHDT and CDR2 as YNNKEL (reference sequence). The CDR3 spans 16 residues. CDR3 sequence (DNA): TGTGCCTGCAGCCGCGGGACACCCCTTAGCAATCAGCCCCAGCATTTT. The encoded protein is CACSRGTPLSNQPQHF.

The chain couples TRBV6-1 to TRBJ1-6; 9 positions agree with TRBD1. Losses at the gene ends were 6 bases for V and 9 bases for J; bases not matched to a gene: 12. The CDR3 totals 16 residues. Germline lookup yields CDR1 MNHNS and CDR2 SASEGT. CDR3 nucleotide sequence: TGTGCCAGCAGCAAACCCCGGGACAGGGTTTCTTCACCCCTCCACTTT. Its translation: CASSKPRDRVSSPLHF.

Note on this clonotype: Lacking the conserved final phenylalanine or tryptophan, this CDR3 likely reflects a read error. The gene calls are TRBV20-1 and TRBJ1-4, with D possibly being TRBD1 (6 bases). CDR3 size: 13 residues. Germline CDR1 DFQATT, CDR2 SNEGSKA (reference sequence). V lost 5 bases and J 4 bases, leaving 11 bases between the germline ends. The DNA of the CDR3 is TGCAGTGCTTTTAGAGGGGGTAATGAAAAACTGTTTTCT. This codes for CSAFRGGNEKLFS.

This clonotype was counted many times. The rearrangement links TRBV5-1 to TRBJ2-7, with TRBD1 matching 7 bases. V shed 4 bases and J 2 bases; nucleotides not matched to a gene: 9. Per germline, CDR1 SGHRS and CDR2 YFSETQ. This CDR3 is built from 15 residues. As DNA, the CDR3 is TGCGCCAGCAGCCCCCGGACAGGCGGAACCTACGAGCAGTACTTC. The encoded protein is CASSPRTGGTYEQYF.

This clonotype was picked up many times. The rearrangement uses TRBV20-1 and TRBJ1-2; TRBD1 aligns across 7 bases. CDR3 size: 18 residues. The junction had 20 bases not matched to a gene; V was cut back by 0 bases and J by 7 bases. Germline lookup yields CDR1 DFQATT and CDR2 SNEGSKA (reference sequence). CDR3 sequence (DNA): TGCAGTGCTAGAGAAAACCGGGACAGCATCGGCCAAACTGGTGGCTACACCTTC. Translating it yields CSARENRDSIGQTGGYTF.

This clonotype has a count of ten or more. V is TRBV5-4 and J is TRBJ2-1; the match to TRBD2 covers 11 bases. The CDR3 has 15 residues. Unmatched junction bases numbered 5, after V lost 1 base and J lost 8 bases. The V gene's germline CDR1 is SGHNT and CDR2 YYREEE (reference sequence). The CDR3 DNA sequence: TGTGCCAGCAGCTTGACTAGCGGGGGCGTCGATGAGCAGTTCTTC. It encodes CASSLTSGGVDEQFF.

This clonotype was counted many times. The CDR3 region has the DNA TGTGCCAGCAGCCATGGGACAGGGGGCCGTAGGAACACTGAAGCTTTCTTT. Amino acid sequence: CASSHGTGGRRNTEAFF. V is TRBV7-2 and J is TRBJ1-1; 12 nucleotides match TRBD1. Germline-derived CDR1 and CDR2 are SGHTA and FQGNSA. The CDR3 runs to 17 residues. With 5 bases clipped from V and 1 base from J, the junction kept 8 bases outside the gene matches.

In this sample, this clonotype turned up a few times. The chain recombines TRBV6-1 with TRBJ1-2; no firm D call. Trimming left V 0 bases short and J 8 bases short, with 10 bases between. Germline V gene sequence: CDR1 MNHNS, CDR2 SASEGT. The CDR3 contains 13 residues. DNA of the CDR3: TGTGCCAGCAGTGAAGCGCAGACGGGAGGCTACACCTTC. This encodes CASSEAQTGGYTF.

The chain uses TRBV6-5 and TRBJ1-1; TRBD1 is a possible D gene (5 bases). The CDR3 is 12 residues long. CDR1 and CDR2 from the germline V gene are MNHEY and SVGAGI. Trimming removed 5 bases at V and 1 base at J, with 5 bases between. The CDR3 region has the DNA TGTGCCAGCAGTGGGGGGAACACTGAAGCTTTCTTT. Protein sequence: CASSGGNTEAFF.

In its sample, this clonotype was seen many times. J is TRBJ2-1 and V is TRBV2; TRBD1 matches 8 bases. J lost 6 bases, V lost 4 bases, and 14 bases had no gene match. Germline V gene lookup returns CDR1 SNHLY and CDR2 FYNNEI. The CDR3 totals 17 residues. The CDR3 nucleotides are TGTGCCAGCAGTGGGAATCTCGGACAGGGAAAGAGCAATGAGCAGTTCTTC. This encodes CASSGNLGQGKSNEQFF. Together with reference TRBV2 and TRBJ2-1, the CDR3 gives the full variable domain: EPEVTQTPSHQVTQMGQEVILRCVPISNHLYFYWYRQILGQKVEFLVSFYNNEISEKSEIFDDQFSVERPDGSNFTLKIRSTKLEDSAMYFCASSGNLGQGKSNEQFFGPGTRLTVL.

V gene TRBV30 combines with J gene TRBJ2-3; tentative D call: TRBD1 (6 bases). The CDR3 has 12 residues. CDR1 is GTSNPN, CDR2 SVGIG, per germline (reference sequence). The V end lost 5 bases, the J end lost 4 bases, and 10 bases lay between the germline ends. The CDR3 coding sequence is TGTGCCTGGGAGTCAGGGGCAGATACGCAGTATTTT. Translation: CAWESGADTQYF.

As to this clonotype: At one of its ends the junction is not consistent with the germline gene, which may arise from a read error. This chain joins TRBV20-1 and TRBJ1-1; D not resolved. CDR1 is DFQATT and CDR2 is SNEGSKA in the germline V gene (reference sequence). CDR3 length equals 14 residues. DNA of the CDR3: TGCGGTGCTAGAGTAGGCAATGGGAACACTGAAGCTTTCTTT. Translation: CGARVGNGNTEAFF.

DNA for the CDR3: TGCAGTGCTAGAGATCGTCGGGTTTCCGAAGCTTTCTTT. It translates to CSARDRRVSEAFF. The chain has TRBV20-1 and TRBJ1-1; D gene unclear. The CDR3 totals 13 residues. V lost 0 bases and J 8 bases, leaving 13 bases between the germline ends. Germline CDR1 is DFQATT and CDR2 is SNEGSKA (reference sequence).

This clonotype was observed a few times. The chain joins TRBV7-8 to TRBJ1-1, with TRBD1 identical over 11 bases. Unmatched junction bases numbered 8, after V lost 5 bases and J lost 0 bases. Germline CDR1 and CDR2: SGHVS and FQNEAQ. The CDR3 runs 17 residues. As DNA, the CDR3 is TGTGCCAGCAGCCTACGGACAGGGGGCTTAGTGAACACTGAAGCTTTCTTT. Amino acid sequence: CASSLRTGGLVNTEAFF.

This clonotype was seen a few times. The gene calls are TRBV12-5 and TRBJ1-1, with 11 positions matching TRBD1. The CDR3 is 13 amino acids. Germline CDR1 and CDR2: LGHNT and FRNRAP. The junction had 2 bases not matched to a gene; V was cut back by 1 base and J by 10 bases. The CDR3 bases are TGTGCTAGTGGTTTGGGGACAGGGGGCGCAGCTTTCTTT. Translating it yields CASGLGTGGAAFF.

The chain links TRBV5-1 to TRBJ2-3; 10 nucleotides align to TRBD2. The CDR3 totals 17 residues. Germline CDR1 is SGHRS and CDR2 is YFSETQ. V was pared by 0 bases and J by 0 bases, with 4 bases of the junction left unmatched. The CDR3 protein is CASSLGISGGSTDTQYF. CDR3 DNA sequence: TGCGCCAGCAGCTTGGGGATTAGCGGGGGGAGCACAGATACGCAGTATTTT.

There are a few counts of this clonotype. DNA of the CDR3: TGTGCCAGCAGCTTAATCGGTGGGGGGGCCTACAATGAGCAGTTCTTC. Amino acids: CASSLIGGGAYNEQFF. The chain is built from TRBV7-8 and TRBJ2-1; TRBD2 aligns across 7 bases. The CDR3 has 16 amino acids. Germline trimming cut 2 bases from V and 2 bases from J; bases unmatched to any gene: 6. The V gene's germline CDR1 is SGHVS and CDR2 FQNEAQ.

This rearrangement joins TRBV30 to TRBJ2-1; possibly TRBD1 for D (8 bases). Between the trimmed V and J ends, which lost 2 bases and 2 bases, there was a span of 22 bases. Germline V gene sequence: CDR1 GTSNPN, CDR2 SVGIG (reference sequence). This CDR3 comprises 18 residues. Here the CDR3 DNA reads TGTGCCTGGAGTTCTGAGAACAGGGGGGGGAGGGCCTACAATGAGCAGTTCTTC. It specifies CAWSSENRGGRAYNEQFF.